One sample yielded the 23 T cell receptor beta chains listed below, sequenced in a study of T cell repertoires in cytomegalovirus infection. TCRdb processed the reads anew with MiXCR; each CDR3 protein has one entry. The top ten hold 4.3% of the sample, which has 300,000 to 400,000 distinct CDR3 sequences, more than 9% seen once. The sample taken for sequencing was PBMCs. The receptors were gathered from a human donor in good health (CMV status not recorded). Some clones in this sample may be carry-over from other donors' samples.

The rearrangement uses TRBV28 and TRBJ2-1; TRBD1 or TRBD2 may be the D gene (5 bases each). This CDR3 is built from 17 residues. V lost 6 bases to trimming and J lost 0 bases, with 18 bases between them. The germline gives CDR1 MDHEN, CDR2 SYDVKM. CDR3 DNA: TGTGCCAGCAGCCCGACGGGGCTCCCTAGCTCCTACAATGAGCAGTTCTTC. Its protein product is CASSPTGLPSSYNEQFF. Supplemented by reference TRBV28 and TRBJ2-1, the full variable domain reads DVKVTQSSRYLVKRTGEKVFLECVQDMDHENMFWYRQDPGLGLRLIYFSYDVKMKEKGDIPEGYSVSREKKERFSLILESASTNQTSMYLCASSPTGLPSSYNEQFFGPGTRLTVL.

This clonotype was observed a few times. The chain is built from TRBV27 and TRBJ2-3; the match to TRBD1 covers 8 bases. Per germline, CDR1 MNHEY and CDR2 SMNVEV (reference sequence). V gave up 6 bases and J gave up 2 bases; unmatched junction bases: 7. The CDR3 has 15 amino acids. Here the CDR3 DNA reads TGTGCCAGCAGAAAATGGACAGGGATCACAGATACGCAGTATTTT. It encodes CASRKWTGITDTQYF.

This clonotype appeared a few times. Written as DNA, the CDR3 is TGCGCCAGCAGCCAAGATATTGGCGGGGGTGATACGCAGTATTTT. Its protein is CASSQDIGGGDTQYF. The V call is TRBV4-3, the J call TRBJ2-3, with 7 positions matching TRBD2. Germline CDR1 is LGHNA and CDR2 is YSLEER. Trimming took 0 bases from V and 6 from J; bases not matched to a gene: 6. The CDR3 sequence is 15 residues long.

This clonotype has only a few counts. As DNA, the CDR3 is TGTGCCAGCAGTCCCTCAACCCGGACACGGGGATGGGTTAGTAGTAGGGAAGCTTTCTTT. Protein: CASSPSTRTRGWVSSREAFF. The chain links TRBV12-3 or TRBV12-4 to TRBJ1-1, with D possibly being TRBD1 (5 bases). Deletions cut 5 bases from V and 8 bases from J, with 36 bases between. The CDR3 totals 20 residues.

This chain connects TRBV29-1 to TRBJ1-6, with TRBD1 matching over 10 bases. Per germline, CDR1 SQVTM and CDR2 ANQGSEA. This CDR3 is 16 amino acids long. V lost 5 bases and J lost 6; bases outside the gene matches: 10. The CDR3 bases are TGCAGCGTTACTATCGACGGGACAGGGGTTAATTCACCCCTCCACTTT. It yields the protein CSVTIDGTGVNSPLHF.

The table lists this clonotype with a few counts. The J gene is TRBJ2-7, the V gene TRBV10-2, with a possible D match to TRBD2 (6 bases). This CDR3 spans 16 amino acids. Trimming removed 4 bases at V and 1 base at J, with 17 bases between. Germline CDR1 and CDR2: WSHSY and SAAADI. The CDR3 sequence is CASSGRVGDGSYEQYF. CDR3 nucleotides: TGCGCCAGCAGTGGGAGGGTGGGGGACGGGTCCTACGAGCAGTACTTC.

J is TRBJ2-2 and V is TRBV7-3; D is uncertain. CDR3 length: 12 residues. In germline, CDR1 is SGHTA, CDR2 FQGTGA. Deletions cut 4 bases from V and 11 bases from J, with 11 bases between. Here the CDR3 reads CASSSPPGELFF. The CDR3 DNA sequence: TGTGCCAGCAGCTCCCCACCGGGTGAGCTGTTTTTT.

This clonotype was observed many times. V and J are TRBV19 and TRBJ1-3; D unclear. V lost 3 bases and J lost 0, with 6 bases in between. Germline V gives CDR1 LNHDA, CDR2 SQIVND (reference sequence). The CDR3 runs 14 residues. CDR3 nucleotides: TGTGCCAGTAGTATCAAGGGCTCTGGAAACACCATATATTTT. Translated, it gives CASSIKGSGNTIYF.

This clonotype was found once. A much bigger clone sits one base away, suggesting this may be a read error. V usage is TRBV7-2 and J usage is TRBJ1-1; D unclear. Germline values: CDR1 SGHTA, CDR2 FQGNSA. The CDR3 covers 13 residues. CDR3 residues: CASSLMGNTEVFF. The CDR3 bases are TGTGCCAGCAGCTTAATGGGGAACACTGAAGTTTTCTTT.

The chain links TRBV5-1 to TRBJ1-5; D is undetermined. The CDR3 runs to 13 residues. CDR1 is SGHRS, CDR2 YFSETQ, per germline. With 2 bases removed from V and 7 bases from J, the gap between germline ends came to 10 bases. In nucleotides, the CDR3 is TGCGCCAGCAGCTTTCGACTTGGGCAGCCCCAGCATTTT. It encodes CASSFRLGQPQHF.

V is TRBV7-2 and J is TRBJ1-2, with 8 bases lining up with TRBD1. CDR3 size: 15 residues. V trimming: 4 bases; J trimming: 5 bases; junction bases outside the gene matches: 9. The germline CDR1 and CDR2 sequences are SGHTA and FQGNSA. The CDR3 loop reads CASSSYTGGQYGYTF. The CDR3 region has the DNA TGTGCCAGCAGCTCCTATACAGGGGGACAATATGGCTACACCTTC.

This sequence joins TRBV7-3 and TRBJ1-1; TRBD1 agrees at 7 bases. The CDR3 has 14 residues. V lost 5 bases to trimming and J lost 4 bases; unmatched junction nucleotides: 7. CDR1 is SGHTA, CDR2 FQGTGA, per germline. CDR3: CASSPGGRLTEAFF. The CDR3 nucleotides read TGTGCCAGCAGCCCAGGGGGAAGGCTCACTGAAGCTTTCTTT.

This clonotype was seen a handful of times. The V gene is TRBV19, the J gene TRBJ1-1; D not certain. CDR3 length equals 14 residues. V was clipped by 8 bases and J by 5 bases, with 18 bases between them. The germline V gene has CDR1 LNHDA and CDR2 SQIVND (reference sequence). CDR3 sequence (DNA): TGTGCCAGTCAGAGTAGGGCCGGTGAGACTGAAGCTTTCTTT. It codes for CASQSRAGETEAFF.

The chain has TRBV7-4 and TRBJ1-5; maybe TRBD1 (5 bases). The CDR3 is made up of 14 amino acids. The germline V and J ends were trimmed by 6 bases and 1 base, with 10 bases remaining between them. Germline V gene sequence: CDR1 SGHVT, CDR2 SQSDAQ. The CDR3 protein is CASSTQGSNQPQHF. The CDR3 DNA follows: TGTGCCAGCAGTACCCAGGGAAGCAATCAGCCCCAGCATTTT. The full variable domain, with the rest looked up from reference TRBV7-4 and TRBJ1-5, is GAGVSQSPRYKVAKRGRDVALRCDSISGHVTLYWYRQTLGQGSEVLTYSQSDAQRDKSGRPSGRFSAERPERSVSTLKIQRTEQGDSAVYLCASSTQGSNQPQHFGDGTRLSIL.

This clonotype appeared a single time. V usage is TRBV12-3 or TRBV12-4 and J usage is TRBJ2-7; 12 bases are a match to TRBD1. The CDR3 totals 14 residues. Unmatched junction bases numbered 6, after V lost 5 bases and J lost 7 bases. As DNA, the CDR3 is TGTGCCAGCAGTCTCGGGACAGGGGGCTGGGAGCAGTACTTC. Its protein is CASSLGTGGWEQYF.

The chain couples TRBV28 to TRBJ1-1, with unresolved D. Germline loops: CDR1 MDHEN, CDR2 SYDVKM. Trimming left V 4 bases short and J 1 base short, with 7 bases between. The CDR3 spans 13 residues. CDR3 nucleotides: TGTGCCAGCAGTTCCAAATGGAACACTGAAGCTTTCTTT. Translated: CASSSKWNTEAFF.

The chain has TRBV28 and TRBJ1-6; no firm D call. Germline CDR1 reads MDHEN; CDR2 reads SYDVKM. Trimming removed 5 bases at V and 3 bases at J, with 8 bases between. The CDR3 is 14 residues long. CDR3 in amino acids: CASSPPHYNSPLHF. CDR3 DNA sequence: TGTGCCAGCAGTCCGCCGCACTATAATTCACCCCTCCACTTT.

V is TRBV7-9 and J is TRBJ2-1, with TRBD2 as a possible D gene (5 bases). The germline gives CDR1 SEHNR, CDR2 FQNEAQ (reference sequence). V lost 5 bases, J lost 4 bases, and 27 bases lay in between. This CDR3 spans 19 amino acids. The CDR3 bases are TGTGCCAGCAGCCCCCTCCTCTATCCCCGAGGGAAGCTGTACAATGAGCAGTTCTTC. It specifies CASSPLLYPRGKLYNEQFF.

This clonotype came up a few times. The CDR3 nucleotides read TGCAGTGCACGACTAGCGGGAGAAGGCGAGCAGTACTTC. It encodes CSARLAGEGEQYF. The gene calls are TRBV20-1 and TRBJ2-7; 12 nucleotides match TRBD2. The CDR3 runs 13 residues. Germline V CDR1 and CDR2: DFQATT, SNEGSKA (reference sequence). The V and J ends lost 6 bases and 6 bases, in that order; junction bases with no gene match: 6.

The rearrangement uses TRBV10-3 and TRBJ1-1; D is possibly TRBD1 (5 bases). The CDR3 covers 12 residues. Trimming pared 4 bases from V and 8 bases from J, leaving 11 bases between. CDR1 ENHRY and CDR2 SYGVKD come from the germline V gene. The CDR3 sequence: CAISGGGSEAFF. CDR3 DNA: TGTGCCATCAGTGGGGGGGGGTCGGAAGCTTTCTTT.

This clonotype came up many times. The J gene is TRBJ2-1, the V gene TRBV7-2; 10 positions match TRBD1. CDR1 is SGHTA and CDR2 is FQGNSA in the germline V gene. With V trimmed by 4 bases and J by 10 bases, 7 bases remained unmatched. This CDR3 spans 14 amino acids. CDR3 DNA sequence: TGTGCCAGCAGCTGGGACAGGGGTGTGCGGGAGCAGTTCTTC. It specifies CASSWDRGVREQFF.

The J gene is TRBJ2-3, the V gene TRBV19; a weak D match, TRBD2 (5 bases). CDR3 length: 19 residues. The germline gives CDR1 LNHDA, CDR2 SQIVND (reference sequence). Trimming took 8 bases from V and 3 from J, leaving 30 bases between them. The CDR3 here is CASSPPSGIRRASTDTQYF. The CDR3 DNA reads TGTGCCAGTTCCCCTCCCTCCGGGATCAGAAGGGCGTCTACAGATACGCAGTATTTT.

The table lists this clonotype with many counts. V usage is TRBV20-1 and J usage is TRBJ1-1; possibly TRBD1 for D (6 bases). V was clipped by 1 base and J by 7 bases, with 13 bases between them. Germline CDR1 DFQATT, CDR2 SNEGSKA (reference sequence). The CDR3 contains 13 residues. CDR3 amino acids: CSARGSGAGEAFF. The DNA of the CDR3 is TGCAGTGCTAGAGGTTCAGGGGCCGGTGAAGCTTTCTTT.